This is a list of T cell receptor beta chains from one sample in a study of OX40 agonist ivuxolimab in advanced cancers. Some clones are missing from TCRdb's copy, which holds only in-frame ones; the method was immunoSEQ multiplex PCR. The data hold approximately 77,000 clones, with around 85% observed a single time. This material consisted of CD4+ or CD8+ T cells sorted from blood, taken in a trial of the OX40 agonist ivuxolimab. All receptors derive from an adult with an advanced solid tumor such as melanoma, head and neck, liver or kidney cancer. Both conserved end residues are part of each CDR3. The D gene is left open where the match is weak. Part of the rows lack a size; the others show once, few, many or a class for expanded clones.

TRBV5-1,.,TRBJ2-5,TRBD1,CASSLEGQQETQYF,TGCGCCAGCAGCTTGGAGGGACAGCAAGAGACCCAGTACTTC
TRBV4-1,.,TRBJ1-3,.,CASSQGWRDTGNTIYF,TGCGCCAGCAGCCAAGGATGGAGGGATACCGGAAACACCATATATTTT
TRBV29-1,.,TRBJ2-5,.,CSLRTQETQYF,TGCAGCCTCCGGACCCAAGAGACCCAGTACTTC
TRBV29-1,.,TRBJ2-3,.,CSVELLIREQAGTDTQYF,TGCAGCGTTGAGCTTTTGATACGGGAACAGGCGGGCACAGATACGCAGTATTTT
TRBV19,.,TRBJ2-5,.,CASSISRGYQETQYF,TGTGCCAGTAGTATTAGTCGGGGGTACCAAGAGACCCAGTACTTC
TRBV6-1,.,TRBJ2-6,.,CASSVTGPNRSGANVLTF,TGTGCCAGCAGTGTAACAGGCCCTAATAGATCTGGGGCCAACGTCCTGACTTTC
TRBV28,.,TRBJ1-2,TRBD1,CASSLVGQGLYGYTF,TGTGCCAGCAGTTTGGTGGGACAGGGCCTCTATGGCTACACCTTC
TRBV5-6,once,TRBJ1-1,.,CASSFQQLNTEAFF,TGTGCCAGCAGCTTTCAACAGCTAAACACTGAAGCTTTCTTT
TRBV28,.,TRBJ2-2,.,CASRSSSTGELFF,TGTGCCAGCAGGAGTAGCAGCACCGGGGAGCTGTTTTTT
TRBV11-1,.,TRBJ1-1,TRBD1,CASSLGTGASWRTEAFF,TGTGCCAGCAGCTTAGGGACAGGGGCCTCGTGGCGAACTGAAGCTTTCTTT
TRBV2,.,TRBJ2-1,TRBD2,CASSDPSGPSYNEQFF,TGTGCCAGCAGTGACCCTAGCGGCCCCTCCTACAATGAGCAGTTCTTC
TRBV7-9,.,TRBJ2-5,.,CASSLAVDVDF,TGTGCCAGCAGCTTAGCGGTCGACGTGGACTTC
TRBV27,.,TRBJ2-7,.,CASSLFGVGEQYF,TGTGCCAGCAGTTTATTCGGGGTGGGGGAGCAGTACTTC
TRBV7-2,once,TRBJ2-3,.,CASSPQGGGTDTQYF,TGTGCCAGCAGCCCCCAAGGAGGGGGCACAGATACGCAGTATTTT
TRBV6-6,.,TRBJ1-2,.,CASRLREEYGYTF,TGTGCCAGCAGACTCAGGGAGGAGTATGGCTACACCTTC
TRBV6-6,.,TRBJ2-7,.,CASVTPDGEQYF,TGTGCCAGCGTTACGCCGGACGGGGAGCAGTACTTC
TRBV6-5,.,TRBJ2-3,TRBD2,CASSLSGGAWNTQYF,TGTGCCAGCAGCCTGAGCGGGGGGGCCTGGAATACGCAGTATTTT
TRBV7-8,.,TRBJ2-6,.,CASSSYSGANVLTF,TGTGCCAGCAGCTCCTACTCTGGGGCCAACGTCCTGACTTTC
TRBV7-9,.,TRBJ1-2,.,CASSLSLQRGGPNYGYTF,TGTGCCAGCAGCTTATCACTTCAACGTGGGGGGCCCAACTATGGCTACACCTTC
TRBV7-3,.,TRBJ2-1,TRBD2,CASSLRLAGVNEQFF,TGTGCCAGCAGCTTAAGGTTAGCGGGAGTAAATGAGCAGTTCTTC
TRBV30,.,TRBJ2-6,.,CAWSGAGAITGANVLTF,TGTGCCTGGAGCGGGGCAGGGGCAATTACTGGGGCCAACGTCCTGACTTTC
TRBV5-5,.,TRBJ1-2,.,CASSRGPGNFYGYTF,TGTGCCAGCAGCCGGGGGCCGGGGAACTTCTATGGCTACACCTTC
TRBV5-1,.,TRBJ2-2,TRBD2,CASSIYSGSPGELFF,TGCGCCAGCAGCATTTATAGCGGGAGTCCCGGGGAGCTGTTTTTT
TRBV5-4,.,TRBJ1-6,TRBD1,CASSSNRGGNSPLHF,TGTGCCAGCAGCTCGAACAGGGGCGGGAATTCACCCCTCCACTTT
TRBV29-1,few,TRBJ1-1,TRBD1,CSVKGSGDRGRAEAFF,TGCAGCGTCAAGGGGTCCGGGGACAGGGGTCGCGCTGAAGCTTTCTTT
TRBV2,.,TRBJ2-7,.,CASRDGSYEQYF,TGTGCCAGCAGGGACGGATCCTACGAGCAGTACTTC